The present TCR beta chain was sequenced within a study of T cells after yellow fever vaccination. In TCRdb, the 5' RACE reads were re-called with MiXCR into one record per CDR3 protein. The sample carries 510,000 or so distinct CDR3 sequences, under 25% recorded once. Study observations and caveats: Clonotypes appearing in both CD4 and CD8 compartments existed, and their share was small. Although the secondary response was weaker, it peaked faster, at day 5 versus 15. The study re-detected most primary-vaccination clones after the booster (approximately 96% CD4, just over 85% CD8).

This clonotype was counted a few times. The antigen is not known. This clonotype originated in a man aged 30 to 39 who received the YFV17D yellow fever vaccine. The starting material was PBMCs, obtained 15 days after the yellow fever booster vaccination.

The CDR3 sequence is CASSVTSGQETQYF. The CDR3 DNA follows: TGTGCCAGCAGCGTAACTAGCGGCCAAGAGACCCAGTACTTC. The V call is TRBV7-9, the J call TRBJ2-5; 8 bases fit TRBD2. This CDR3 region has 14 residues. The trim removed 5 bases at V and 1 base at J, leaving 3 bases unmatched. The germline CDR1 and CDR2 sequences are SEHNR and FQNEAQ (reference sequence). Full variable domain (missing parts from reference TRBV7-9 and TRBJ2-5): DTGVSQNPRHKITKRGQNVTFRCDPISEHNRLYWYRQTLGQGPEFLTYFQNEAQLEKSRLLSDRFSAERPKGSFSTLEIQRTEQGDSAMYLCASSVTSGQETQYFGPGTRLLVL.